This T cell receptor beta chain was identified in a study of T-cell reconstitution after alpha-beta-depleted transplantation in children. V lost 3 bases and J lost 5, with 23 bases in between. Germline V CDR1 and CDR2: SGHVS, FQNEAQ. The length of the CDR3 is 17 residues. A word on this clonotype: Its specificity is not known.

Study outcomes and limitations: T-cell counts and diversity at one year post-transplant came mainly from newly produced T cells. The origin of alpha-beta T cells about two months after transplant was reportedly several hundred expanded graft clones.

This sample's TCRbeta library carried unique molecular identifier barcodes. TCRdb reprocessed the PCR reads via MiXCR and lists one record per CDR3 protein. The table lists approximately 980,000 distinct CDR3 sequences, roughly 31% of them singletons. The TCR sequence derives from a boy younger than two who had a stem cell transplant for SCID, so the T cells may come from the graft donor. The chain is built from TRBV7-8 and TRBJ2-7; maybe TRBD2 (7 bases). The source was PBMCs, mostly from graft donor cells, collected 360 days after TCRalphabeta/CD19-depleted stem cell transplant. The DNA of the CDR3 is TGTGCCAGCAGCTTTCTATTTGGGGGGGCCCTTTTTCACGAGCAGTACTTC. As protein: CASSFLFGGALFHEQYF.